The 22 T cell receptor beta chains listed next were all sequenced from one sample in a study of regulatory T cells in long-lasting Graves disease. Time point of the sample: newly diagnosed GD, antithyroid drugs for less than 3 months. Isolated PBMC RNA provided the starting material for the TCR library. Researchers made TCR beta libraries by using iRepertoire HTBI primers and running Arm-PCR on CDR3 regions. MiXCR was run by TCRdb on the multiplex PCR reads, yielding one entry per CDR3 protein. The repertoire includes about 540,000 distinct CDR3 sequences, approximately 12% of them detected once, and roughly a tenth sits in the top ten. In addition, the sample was reused for a study of T cells in Graves' hyperthyroidism and ophthalmopathy.

The sample here was peripheral blood mononuclear cells (PBMCs), taken at new diagnosis, from a patient treated with antithyroid drugs. The receptor set was obtained from a man in his thirties or forties with Graves disease.

For this clonotype: A much bigger clone sits one base away, suggesting this may be a read error. The chain employs TRBV24-1 and TRBJ2-3; maybe TRBD2 (5 bases). The V gene's germline CDR1 is KGHDR and CDR2 SFDVKD. Trimming stripped 5 bases from V and 1 base from J, with 21 bases between. The CDR3 contains 18 residues. The CDR3 DNA reads as TGTGCCACCAGTGTCCCCCCCTTCCGGGGAAGCGGCACAGATACGCAGTATTTT. This gives the protein CATSVPPFRGSGTDTQYF.

The sample holds many counts of this clonotype. The rearrangement joins TRBV6-5 to TRBJ1-1; the D gene is possibly TRBD1 (6 bases). Trimming left V 0 bases short and J 1 base short, with 27 bases between. CDR1 and CDR2 (germline): MNHEY, SVGAGI. The CDR3 has 21 residues. The CDR3 DNA follows: TGTGCCAGCAGTTACTCATGGGAGTACAGTCAGCTCACAGGGAGGAACACTGAAGCTTTCTTT. Translated: CASSYSWEYSQLTGRNTEAFF.

This clonotype was seen at least ten times. The chain employs TRBV24-1 and TRBJ1-1; a weak D match, TRBD1 (6 bases). Germline CDR1 KGHDR, CDR2 SFDVKD. The V and J ends lost 7 bases and 1 base respectively, with 12 bases between them. This CDR3 is built from 14 residues. CDR3: CATRETGGNTEAFF. The CDR3 DNA is TGTGCCACCAGAGAGACAGGAGGGAACACTGAAGCTTTCTTT.

This clonotype was observed many times. This chain links TRBV3-1 with TRBJ2-1; TRBD2 matches 10 bases. The V gene end was trimmed by 1 base and the J gene end by 9 bases; junction bases not matched to a gene: 6. CDR3 length equals 15 residues. The germline CDR1 and CDR2 sequences are LGHDT and YNNKEL (reference sequence). CDR3 DNA: TGTGCCAGCAGCCAAGTTGGGACTAGCGTTCTTGAGCAGTTCTTC. This gives the protein CASSQVGTSVLEQFF.

This clonotype was detected many times. The chain has TRBV20-1 and TRBJ1-3; possibly TRBD1 for D (5 bases). This CDR3 is 14 amino acids long. Per the germline V gene, CDR1 is DFQATT and CDR2 is SNEGSKA (reference sequence). Trimming removed 6 bases at V and 4 bases at J, with 16 bases between. The CDR3 sequence is CSARAGTAGNTIYF. The CDR3, as DNA: TGCAGTGCCAGGGCCGGGACGGCCGGAAACACCATATATTTT.

This clonotype was observed many times. The rearrangement links TRBV12-3 or TRBV12-4 to TRBJ2-7; a weak D match, TRBD1 (6 bases). V lost 5 bases to trimming and J lost 0 bases, with 11 bases between them. The CDR3 consists of 14 residues. In DNA, the CDR3 is TGTGCCAGCAGTCCCGAGGGGGTCTCCTACGAGCAGTACTTC. Protein: CASSPEGVSYEQYF.

This clonotype was counted ten times or more. CDR3 sequence reads: CATAAGRNTGELFF. DNA for the CDR3: TGTGCCACCGCAGCGGGGCGGAACACCGGGGAGCTGTTTTTT. V usage is TRBV24-1 and J usage is TRBJ2-2; 7 bases are shared with TRBD2. Germline CDR1 is KGHDR and CDR2 is SFDVKD. V dropped 9 bases and J dropped 1; count of bases not matched to a gene: 4. The CDR3 runs to 14 residues.

On this clonotype itself: A much larger clone sits a single nucleotide away, making a read error possible. The rearrangement joins TRBV12-3 or TRBV12-4 to TRBJ1-2; D gene ambiguous. The CDR3 is 12 residues long. The CDR3 bases are TGTGCCAGCAGCTTTCCAACGGGTGGCTACATCTTC. It specifies CASSFPTGGYIF.

The chain couples TRBV29-1 to TRBJ2-7; D is unclear. The CDR3 has 13 amino acids. V lost 3 bases and J lost 2, with 11 bases in between. CDR1 and CDR2 from the germline V gene are SQVTM and ANQGSEA. CDR3 residues: CSVEVPPAYEQYF. The DNA for the CDR3 is TGCAGCGTTGAGGTGCCCCCGGCCTACGAGCAGTACTTC.

In this sample, this clonotype turned up once. The chain has TRBV3-1 and TRBJ2-1, with D unresolved. In germline, CDR1 is LGHDT, CDR2 YNNKEL (reference sequence). This CDR3 comprises 17 residues. The V gene lost 0 bases and the J gene lost 0 bases, with 12 bases spanning the gap. The CDR3: CASSQEVVRSSYNEQFF. DNA of the CDR3: TGTGCCAGCAGCCAAGAAGTAGTGAGGAGCTCCTACAATGAGCAGTTCTTC.

There are many counts of this clonotype. The chain recombines TRBV12-3 or TRBV12-4 with TRBJ2-7; D possibly corresponds to TRBD1 (6 bases). Trimming shortened V by 3 bases and J by 4 bases, and 25 bases separated the two germline ends. The CDR3 spans 18 residues. CDR3 loop: CASSFGTYRRGTEYEQYF. CDR3 bases: TGTGCCAGCAGTTTTGGGACATATCGTAGGGGGACGGAATACGAGCAGTACTTC.

The rearrangement joins TRBV27 to TRBJ1-6; unclear D gene. V dropped 0 bases and J dropped 2 bases, with 8 bases sitting between them. CDR3 length: 16 amino acids. Per the germline V gene, CDR1 is MNHEY and CDR2 is SMNVEV (reference sequence). CDR3 sequence reads: CASSLSVAAYNSPLHF. In nucleotides, the CDR3 is TGTGCCAGCAGTTTATCGGTGGCAGCCTATAATTCACCCCTCCACTTT.

This clonotype was counted a few times. This chain links TRBV28 with TRBJ2-1, with 9 positions matching TRBD2. This CDR3 spans 19 amino acids. Unmatched junction bases numbered 20, after V lost 8 bases and J lost 3 bases. Looked up from germline, CDR1 is MDHEN and CDR2 is SYDVKM. CDR3 DNA: TGTGCCAGCCTGTCTATTTTGACTAGCGGCCAGGGGGGCTACAATGAGCAGTTCTTC. It specifies CASLSILTSGQGGYNEQFF.

This clonotype was seen repeatedly, ten times or more. V and J are TRBV24-1 and TRBJ2-5; D call uncertain. Per germline, CDR1 KGHDR and CDR2 SFDVKD. The CDR3 is 13 residues long. V shed 3 bases and J shed 5 bases, with 9 bases lying between them. The CDR3 DNA reads TGTGCCACCAGTGATACGGTGGGGGAGACCCAGTACTTC. It specifies CATSDTVGETQYF.

This clonotype has just a few counts. J is TRBJ2-1 and V is TRBV20-1; 9 bases are shared with TRBD2. J lost 7 bases, V lost 4 bases, and 8 bases had no gene match. Germline lookup yields CDR1 DFQATT and CDR2 SNEGSKA (reference sequence). The CDR3 is made up of 14 amino acids. CDR3 sequence: CSATWREGPNEQFF. The DNA for the CDR3 is TGCAGTGCTACCTGGCGGGAGGGCCCGAATGAGCAGTTCTTC.

The rearrangement links TRBV20-1 to TRBJ2-3, with 9 positions matching TRBD2. Trimming at V came to 5 bases and at J to 3 bases, leaving 9 bases not matched to a gene. This CDR3 is 15 amino acids long. The germline V gene encodes CDR1 DFQATT and CDR2 SNEGSKA (reference sequence). The CDR3 here is CSAPRTSGQTDTQYF. In nucleotides, the CDR3 is TGCAGTGCTCCTCGCACTAGCGGGCAGACAGATACGCAGTATTTT.

The CDR3 region is CASSGGRDERERETQYF. The CDR3 coding sequence is TGTGCCAGCTCAGGGGGCCGGGACGAGCGGGAAAGGGAGACCCAGTACTTC. The V call is TRBV2, the J call TRBJ2-1; the D gene is possibly TRBD1 (8 bases). The DNA end lines up better with TRBJ2-5; the J call may be wrong. From germline, CDR1 is SNHLY and CDR2 FYNNEI. CDR3 length: 17 residues.

The table lists this clonotype with many counts. CDR3 loop: CASSFRGNTIYF. The CDR3, as DNA: TGTGCCAGCAGCTTTAGGGGAAACACCATATATTTT. The V call is TRBV11-2, the J call TRBJ1-3; D is uncertain. Germline V gives CDR1 SGHAT, CDR2 FQNNGV. The CDR3 sequence is 12 residues long. The ends were cut back, 3 bases at V and 4 bases at J, with 4 bases in the middle. Full variable domain (outside the CDR3, taken from reference TRBV11-2 and TRBJ1-3): EAGVAQSPRYKIIEKRQSVAFWCNPISGHATLYWYQQILGQGPKLLIQFQNNGVVDDSQLPKDRFSAERLKGVDSTLKIQPAKLEDSAVYLCASSFRGNTIYFGEGSWLTVV.

This clonotype was counted many times. The CDR3: CASSFPSDSYNEQFF. CDR3 nucleotides: TGTGCCAGCAGTTTCCCCTCGGACAGCTACAATGAGCAGTTCTTC. The V gene is TRBV27, the J gene TRBJ2-1; possible D gene TRBD1, 6 bases. Deletions cut 3 bases from V and 3 bases from J, with 12 bases between. The germline gives CDR1 MNHEY, CDR2 SMNVEV (reference sequence). The CDR3 runs to 15 residues.

This clonotype was detected a few times. The chain employs TRBV20-1 and TRBJ2-2; 13 bases line up with TRBD2. V dropped 0 bases and J dropped 4; count of bases not matched to a gene: 8. This CDR3 is built from 18 residues. Germline V lookup: CDR1 DFQATT, CDR2 SNEGSKA (reference sequence). The CDR3 protein is CSARDGTSGTHSTGELFF. CDR3 bases: TGCAGTGCTAGAGATGGGACTAGCGGGACCCATTCCACCGGGGAGCTGTTTTTT.

This clonotype was observed at least ten times. The chain employs TRBV4-1 and TRBJ2-1; either TRBD1 or TRBD2 may fit D (5 bases each). Germline values: CDR1 MGHRA, CDR2 YSYEKL. The germline V and J ends were trimmed by 1 base and 11 bases, with 15 bases remaining between them. This CDR3 has 14 residues. CDR3: CASSQAGSPGKQFF. DNA for the CDR3: TGCGCCAGCAGCCAAGCAGGGTCCCCCGGGAAGCAGTTCTTC.

This clonotype was seen a few times. The chain joins TRBV7-9 to TRBJ2-3; D is ambiguous. This CDR3 region has 16 residues. Germline lookup yields CDR1 SEHNR and CDR2 FQNEAQ (reference sequence). V was cut by 5 bases and J by 4 bases, with 19 bases left in between. The CDR3 DNA follows: TGTGCCAGCAGCCTTCCCTGGACCGCCAACGCAGATACGCAGTATTTT. This encodes CASSLPWTANADTQYF. Combining the CDR3 with reference TRBV7-9 and TRBJ2-3 gives the whole variable domain DTGVSQNPRHKITKRGQNVTFRCDPISEHNRLYWYRQTLGQGPEFLTYFQNEAQLEKSRLLSDRFSAERPKGSFSTLEIQRTEQGDSAMYLCASSLPWTANADTQYFGPGTRLTVL.